Listed here are 21 T cell receptor beta chains from one sample, sequenced in a study of blood T cells in healthy people across ages. The authors ran a second PCR of about 6 to 11 cycles using a sample-barcoded 5' primer and a J-beta primer mix. Via MiXCR, TCRdb re-called the 5' RACE reads, giving one row per CDR3 protein. The sample shows 700,000 or so distinct CDR3 sequences, around two fifths of them seen only once. Material for sequencing was blood. The receptor set was obtained from a man at least 80 years old in good health.

For the CDR3, the DNA is TGTGCCAGCAGAGAACCGGGACTACTCACAGATACGCAGTATTTT. It codes for CASREPGLLTDTQYF. The rearrangement links TRBV6-5 to TRBJ2-3, with TRBD2 matching 7 bases. J gave up 2 bases and V 6 bases, and 8 bases lay outside the gene matches. Germline CDR1 reads MNHEY; CDR2 reads SVGAGI. This CDR3 has 15 amino acids.

This rearrangement joins TRBV11-2 to TRBJ1-4; D gene uncertain. Germline lookup yields CDR1 SGHAT and CDR2 FQNNGV. The V end was cut by 3 bases, the J end by 1 base, with 6 bases between. CDR3 length equals 14 residues. For the CDR3, the DNA is TGTGCCAGCAGCTTTTCCGGAACTAATGAAAAACTGTTTTTT. It yields the protein CASSFSGTNEKLFF.

The V call is TRBV6-6, the J call TRBJ2-4; D is possibly TRBD2 (6 bases). The closer fit of TRBJ2-7 to the DNA end suggests the J call may be wrong. CDR1 is MNHNY, CDR2 SVGAGI, per germline (reference sequence). CDR3 length equals 14 residues. CDR3 DNA: TGTGCCAGCAGTTACACCCGGGGGAACTACGAGCAGTACTTC. Translating gives CASSYTRGNYEQYF.

This chain joins TRBV7-2 and TRBJ1-2; 7 bases align to TRBD1. The CDR3 spans 16 residues. V gave up 5 bases and J gave up 0 bases; unmatched junction bases: 9. Germline CDR1 SGHTA, CDR2 FQGNSA. The CDR3 bases are TGTGCCAGCAGCCCCGGGACAGATCTAGCTAACTATGGCTACACCTTC. Its protein product is CASSPGTDLANYGYTF.

V and J are TRBV6-2 or TRBV6-3 and TRBJ2-7; TRBD2 aligns across 9 bases. V lost 6 bases and J lost 6; bases outside the gene matches: 18. The CDR3 sequence is 17 residues long. The V gene's germline CDR1 is MNHEY and CDR2 SVGEGT. The CDR3 loop is CASSPPWMAGGHAEQYF. CDR3 bases: TGTGCCAGCAGCCCGCCTTGGATGGCGGGGGGGCACGCCGAGCAGTACTTC.

V is TRBV4-2 and J is TRBJ1-2, with TRBD1 as a possible D gene (6 bases). CDR1 is LGHNA and CDR2 is YNFKEQ in the germline V gene. Trimming removed 4 bases at V and 4 bases at J, with 16 bases between. The CDR3 contains 15 residues. CDR3 nucleotide sequence: TGTGCCAGCAGCCCGGTTCGGGGGCAACTCTATGGCTACACCTTC. Translation gives CASSPVRGQLYGYTF.

This clonotype was seen more than once but under ten times. V is TRBV4-3 and J is TRBJ2-6, with 7 bases identical to TRBD2. The CDR3 spans 20 residues. Germline assignment: CDR1 LGHNA and CDR2 YSLEER. After removal of 4 bases from V and 0 bases from J, the junction contained 15 bases not matched to a gene. The DNA for the CDR3 is TGCGCCAGCAGCCGATCCCGGCGGGCGGGGGTTTCCTCTGGGGCCAACGTCCTGACTTTC. Amino acid sequence: CASSRSRRAGVSSGANVLTF.

In regard to this clonotype: This may stem from a read error, because a much larger clone lies one nucleotide away. CDR3 residues: CASSQTKTGVEGRRFF. CDR3 nucleotides: TGCGCCAGCAGCCAGACAAAGACAGGGGTCGAGGGTCGGCGGTTCTTC. The chain uses TRBV4-3 and TRBJ2-1; 8 nucleotides align to TRBD1. The CDR3 spans 16 residues. Germline CDR1 is LGHNA and CDR2 is YSLEER. The junction had 19 bases not matched to a gene; V was cut back by 3 bases and J by 15 bases.

The V call is TRBV20-1, the J call TRBJ2-3; 8 nucleotides agree with TRBD1. CDR1 and CDR2 from the germline V gene are DFQATT and SNEGSKA (reference sequence). Trimming removed 3 bases from V and 2 bases from J; junction bases left unmatched: 13. CDR3 length equals 17 residues. The CDR3 reads CSASPQGAGRLTDTQYF. The CDR3 nucleotides read TGCAGTGCTAGCCCTCAGGGGGCGGGACGCCTCACAGATACGCAGTATTTT.

The J gene is TRBJ2-5, the V gene TRBV29-1; D is perhaps TRBD1 (7 bases). Germline V CDR1 and CDR2: SQVTM, ANQGSEA. V was cut by 7 bases and J by 5 bases, with 17 bases left in between. CDR3 length: 13 residues. The CDR3 region is CSAGKGAGETQYF. The CDR3 nucleotides read TGCAGCGCAGGAAAGGGGGCGGGGGAGACCCAGTACTTC.

A single count supports this clonotype. The rearrangement uses TRBV6-5 and TRBJ2-7; 8 bases agree with TRBD2. Germline V gene data show CDR1 as MNHEY and CDR2 as SVGAGI. The CDR3 sequence is 13 residues long. The ends lost 2 bases at V and 5 bases at J; junction bases unmatched: 2. The CDR3 reads CASSYKLADEQYF. CDR3 sequence (DNA): TGTGCCAGCAGTTACAAACTAGCGGACGAGCAGTACTTC.

This clonotype was detected a few times. This chain connects TRBV6-5 to TRBJ2-5; D remains ambiguous. CDR3 length: 13 amino acids. V was trimmed by 0 bases and J by 6 bases, leaving 8 bases between them. The germline V gene encodes CDR1 MNHEY and CDR2 SVGAGI. The CDR3 nucleotides read TGTGCCAGCAGTTACTCGAAAGAGCAGACCCAGTACTTC. Translation: CASSYSKEQTQYF.

About this clonotype: One junction end disagrees with the germline gene, perhaps due to a read error. This sequence joins TRBV6-2 or TRBV6-3 and TRBJ2-5; the D call may be TRBD1 or TRBD2 (5 bases each). The length of the CDR3 is 11 residues. Germline assignment: CDR1 MNHEY and CDR2 SVGEGT. The DNA of the CDR3 is TGTGCCGGCAGTTTCGGACTGGGGCGGTACTTC. It encodes CAGSFGLGRYF.

This clonotype came up a few times. The chain employs TRBV4-3 and TRBJ1-5, with D tentatively TRBD1 (5 bases). V was clipped by 3 bases and J by 5 bases, with 8 bases between them. Per germline, CDR1 LGHNA and CDR2 YSLEER. CDR3 length: 13 residues. CDR3 sequence (DNA): TGCGCCAGCAGCCAGCAGACAGATCAGCCCCAGCATTTT. Its protein is CASSQQTDQPQHF.

This chain connects TRBV13 to TRBJ2-2, with D hard to call. The CDR3 loop spans 14 amino acids. Germline V lookup: CDR1 PRHDT, CDR2 FYEKMQ (reference sequence). Trimming removed 1 base at V and 6 bases at J, with 9 bases between. The CDR3 nucleotides are TGTGCCAGCAGCTTAGATTCAAGGGCCGGGGAGCTGTTTTTT. Its protein is CASSLDSRAGELFF.

J is TRBJ1-4 and V is TRBV4-3, with 10 bases fitting TRBD1. The V gene end was trimmed by 4 bases and the J gene end by 7 bases; junction bases not matched to a gene: 6. This CDR3 has 15 amino acids. Germline V gives CDR1 LGHNA, CDR2 YSLEER. The CDR3 DNA is TGCGCCAGCAGCCGGAGACAGGGGGCCCTTGAAAAACTGTTTTTT. The encoded protein is CASSRRQGALEKLFF.

V and J are TRBV6-1 and TRBJ2-3; D not resolved. The germline V and J ends were trimmed by 7 bases and 0 bases, with 17 bases remaining between them. This CDR3 has 16 residues. The germline V gene has CDR1 MNHNS and CDR2 SASEGT. The CDR3 protein is CASNSRSFSSTDTQYF. The CDR3 nucleotides are TGTGCCAGCAACTCTCGGAGTTTTTCTAGCACAGATACGCAGTATTTT.

In this sample, this clonotype turned up a few times. The chain is built from TRBV9 and TRBJ2-3, with 7 bases fitting TRBD1. Germline-derived CDR1 and CDR2 are SGDLS and YYNGEE. The CDR3 contains 14 residues. J gave up 4 bases and V 4 bases, and 6 bases lay outside the gene matches. The CDR3 spells CASSRSTGADTQYF. The DNA of the CDR3 is TGTGCCAGCAGCCGATCAACAGGGGCAGATACGCAGTATTTT.

This rearrangement joins TRBV15 to TRBJ2-1; TRBD2 matches at 9 bases. The CDR3 sequence is 17 residues long. V was pared by 0 bases and J by 5 bases, with 8 bases of the junction left unmatched. Per the germline V gene, CDR1 is LNHNV and CDR2 is YYDKDF (reference sequence). The CDR3 loop reads CATSREFRASGDNEQFF. The CDR3, as DNA: TGTGCCACCAGCAGAGAGTTTAGGGCTAGCGGGGACAATGAGCAGTTCTTC. The entire variable domain, with the rest obtained from reference TRBV15 and TRBJ2-1, is as follows: DAMVIQNPRYQVTQFGKPVTLSCSQTLNHNVMYWYQQKSSQAPKLLFHYYDKDFNNEADTPDNFQSRRPNTSFCFLDIRSPGLGDTAMYLCATSREFRASGDNEQFFGPGTRLTVL.

The chain couples TRBV6-6 to TRBJ2-5; 10 nucleotides match TRBD2. Trimming took 4 bases from V and 1 from J; bases not matched to a gene: 3. This CDR3 region has 15 residues. Germline V gives CDR1 MNHNY, CDR2 SVGAGI (reference sequence). DNA for the CDR3: TGTGCCAGCAGTTGGAGCGGGGGGGGCCAAGAGACCCAGTACTTC. It encodes CASSWSGGGQETQYF.

Only a few counts were recorded for this clonotype. This chain links TRBV20-1 with TRBJ2-1; no reliable D call. CDR1 is DFQATT, CDR2 SNEGSKA, per germline (reference sequence). The CDR3 runs 17 residues. V was shortened by 0 bases and J by 5 bases, with 20 bases between the two germline ends. The CDR3 loop is CSARDPSTLYYNNEQFF. The CDR3 DNA is TGCAGTGCTAGAGACCCCTCGACCTTGTACTACAACAATGAGCAGTTCTTC.